Listed below are T cell receptor beta chains from one sample, sequenced in a study of technical replicates of blood from a handful of donors. Data came from immunoSEQ multiplex PCR; TCRdb stores just in-frame clones and leaves some out. Of about 83,000 clones listed, about 90% were seen once; the top ten hold approximately 0.25%. Material for sequencing was T cells isolated from PBMCs. These receptors came from a human donor in good health. Each CDR3 is given with its conserved first and last residue. A D gene is named only where the DNA matches it firmly. Clone size appears in some rows only: once, few, many, or a class for an expanded clone.

CDR3: CASSPIAGLAGNTQYF
DNA: TGTGCCAGCAGCCCCATTGCCGGGTTGGCAGGGAATACGCAGTATTTT
D: NA
V: TRBV6-4
size: NA
J: TRBJ2-3

CDR3: CASSYGPFQETQYF
DNA: TGCGCCAGCAGCTACGGTCCGTTCCAAGAGACCCAGTACTTC
D: NA
V: TRBV4-1
size: NA
J: TRBJ2-5

CDR3: CASSPQDSQSPEQYF
DNA: TGTGCCAGCTCCCCCCAAGACAGCCAGTCGCCCGAGCAGTACTTC
D: NA
V: TRBV18
size: NA
J: TRBJ2-7

CDR3: CASSFPYQETQYF
DNA: TGCGCCAGCAGCTTTCCGTACCAAGAGACCCAGTACTTC
D: NA
V: TRBV5-1
size: NA
J: TRBJ2-5

CDR3: CAWRTSGAADTQYF
DNA: TGTGCCTGGCGGACTAGCGGGGCAGCAGATACGCAGTATTTT
D: TRBD2
V: TRBV30
size: once
J: TRBJ2-3

CDR3: CASSLGRKAFF
DNA: TGTGCCAGCAGTTTGGGCAGGAAAGCTTTCTTT
D: NA
V: TRBV28
size: few
J: TRBJ1-1

CDR3: CASSGGADTEAFF
DNA: TGTGCCAGCTCGGGAGGGGCGGACACTGAAGCTTTCTTT
D: NA
V: TRBV7-6
size: few
J: TRBJ1-1

CDR3: CASSYSSREQAFF
DNA: TGTGCCAGCAGTTACTCTTCAAGGGAGCAAGCTTTCTTT
D: NA
V: TRBV6-5
size: NA
J: TRBJ1-1

CDR3: CASSFRGPGANVLTF
DNA: TGTGCCAGCAGCTTCAGGGGCCCTGGGGCCAACGTCCTGACTTTC
D: NA
V: TRBV5-5
size: NA
J: TRBJ2-6

CDR3: CASRRDASGETQYF
DNA: TGTGCCAGCAGGCGGGATGCGAGCGGAGAGACCCAGTACTTC
D: NA
V: TRBV7-9
size: NA
J: TRBJ2-5

CDR3: CASSQDVGAPYSNQPQHF
DNA: TGCGCCAGCAGCCAAGATGTGGGAGCACCCTATAGCAATCAGCCCCAGCATTTT
D: NA
V: TRBV4-1
size: NA
J: TRBJ1-5

CDR3: CASGRTSSYNEQFF
DNA: TGTGCCAGCGGGAGGACTAGCTCCTACAATGAGCAGTTCTTC
D: TRBD2
V: TRBV25-1
size: NA
J: TRBJ2-1

CDR3: CASRLNRANVLTF
DNA: TGTGCCAGCAGACTAAACAGGGCCAACGTCCTGACTTTC
D: NA
V: TRBV27
size: NA
J: TRBJ2-6

CDR3: CASSIDSRQPYSYEQYF
DNA: TGTGCCAGTAGTATAGATTCGCGCCAACCTTACTCCTACGAGCAGTACTTC
D: NA
V: TRBV19
size: NA
J: TRBJ2-7

CDR3: CASSQLGDRYYEQYF
DNA: TGTGCCAGCAGCCAACTGGGGGACAGATACTACGAGCAGTACTTC
D: TRBD1
V: TRBV14
size: NA
J: TRBJ2-7

CDR3: CASRLPLGGGAFF
DNA: TGTGCCAGCAGATTACCCCTAGGGGGCGGAGCTTTCTTT
D: TRBD1
V: TRBV28
size: once
J: TRBJ1-1

CDR3: CASSPGDGAYEQYF
DNA: TGCGCCAGCAGCCCGGGGGACGGAGCCTACGAGCAGTACTTC
D: NA
V: TRBV5-1
size: NA
J: TRBJ2-7

CDR3: CASSRQGQGAVEAFF
DNA: TGCGCCAGCAGCCGCCAGGGACAGGGGGCAGTTGAAGCTTTCTTT
D: TRBD1
V: TRBV4-1
size: NA
J: TRBJ1-1

CDR3: CASSFPRTQHQPQHF
DNA: TGTGCCAGCAGTTTTCCCAGGACTCAACATCAGCCCCAGCATTTT
D: NA
V: TRBV28
size: NA
J: TRBJ1-5

CDR3: CASSKGQTYSYEQYF
DNA: TGTGCCAGCAGCAAGGGACAGACTTACTCCTACGAGCAGTACTTC
D: TRBD1
V: TRBV7-9
size: NA
J: TRBJ2-7

CDR3: CASGAVGAEFNEQYF
DNA: TGTGCCAGCGGGGCGGTGGGGGCAGAATTCAACGAGCAGTACTTC
D: NA
V: TRBV27
size: NA
J: TRBJ2-7

CDR3: CASTNDRGRMWGYTF
DNA: TGCGCCAGCACAAACGACAGGGGGCGCATGTGGGGCTACACCTTC
D: TRBD1
V: TRBV4-1
size: NA
J: TRBJ1-2

CDR3: CASSLGGEAFF
DNA: TGTGCCAGCAGCTTAGGCGGAGAAGCTTTCTTT
D: NA
V: TRBV7-6
size: NA
J: TRBJ1-1

CDR3: CASSQGTSDNEQFF
DNA: TGCGCCAGCAGCCAAGGGACTAGCGACAATGAGCAGTTCTTC
D: TRBD2
V: TRBV4-1
size: NA
J: TRBJ2-1

CDR3: CASRGLGDDNEQFF
DNA: TGTGCCAGCAGGGGACTAGGGGATGACAATGAGCAGTTCTTC
D: TRBD2
V: TRBV27
size: NA
J: TRBJ2-1

CDR3: CASRGLLSETQYF
DNA: TGTGCCAGTAGGGGACTACTTTCGGAGACCCAGTACTTC
D: TRBD2
V: TRBV19
size: NA
J: TRBJ2-5

CDR3: CASSSRGLGSYEQYF
DNA: TGTGCCAGCAGTTCCAGGGGGCTCGGGTCCTACGAGCAGTACTTC
D: TRBD1
V: TRBV28
size: NA
J: TRBJ2-7

CDR3: CASSPGLISYEQYF
DNA: TGTGCCAGCAGCCCAGGACTGATCTCCTACGAGCAGTACTTC
D: NA
V: TRBV9
size: NA
J: TRBJ2-7

CDR3: CASGGGTDTQYF
DNA: TGTGCCTCAGGGGGAGGCACAGATACGCAGTATTTT
D: TRBD1
V: TRBV28
size: once
J: TRBJ2-3

CDR3: CASSYSGTGATEAFF
DNA: TGTGCCAGCAGTTACTCCGGGACAGGGGCCACTGAAGCTTTCTTT
D: TRBD1
V: TRBV6-5
size: NA
J: TRBJ1-1

CDR3: CASSPIDRGHEQYF
DNA: TGTGCCAGCTCACCAATCGACAGGGGGCACGAGCAGTACTTC
D: TRBD1
V: TRBV18
size: once
J: TRBJ2-7

CDR3: CASRGGGMPYEQYF
DNA: TGTGCCAGCAGGGGGGGAGGCATGCCCTACGAGCAGTACTTC
D: NA
V: TRBV27
size: NA
J: TRBJ2-7

CDR3: CASSLWGTGERTEAFF
DNA: TGTGCCAGCAGCTTGTGGGGGACAGGTGAGCGTACTGAAGCTTTCTTT
D: TRBD1
V: TRBV7-2
size: NA
J: TRBJ1-1

CDR3: CASAPGTSYEQYF
DNA: TGTGCCAGTGCCCCCGGGACAAGCTACGAGCAGTACTTC
D: NA
V: TRBV19
size: NA
J: TRBJ2-7

CDR3: CASSLSGAPYEQYF
DNA: TGTGCCAGCAGTTTGAGTGGAGCTCCCTACGAGCAGTACTTC
D: NA
V: TRBV27
size: NA
J: TRBJ2-7

CDR3: CASSQSAADTQYF
DNA: TGTGCCAGCAGCCAGTCAGCGGCGGATACGCAGTATTTT
D: NA
V: TRBV7-7
size: NA
J: TRBJ2-3

CDR3: CASSQEMAARGVGELFF
DNA: TGCGCCAGCAGCCAAGAGATGGCGGCCCGCGGGGTCGGGGAGCTGTTTTTT
D: NA
V: TRBV4-1
size: NA
J: TRBJ2-2

CDR3: CASSPGTQAFF
DNA: TGTGCCAGCTCACCTGGGACACAAGCTTTCTTT
D: NA
V: TRBV18
size: NA
J: TRBJ1-1

CDR3: CASSPASGGLTDTQYF
DNA: TGTGCCAGCAGCCCGGCTTCCGGGGGGCTCACAGATACGCAGTATTTT
D: NA
V: TRBV7-3
size: once
J: TRBJ2-3

CDR3: CASSLEAGRNTGELFF
DNA: TGTGCCAGCAGCTTAGAGGCGGGACGTAACACCGGGGAGCTGTTTTTT
D: NA
V: TRBV7-9
size: NA
J: TRBJ2-2

CDR3: CASSQVDRGLEDTQYF
DNA: TGTGCCAGCAGCCAAGTGGACAGGGGGCTTGAAGATACGCAGTATTTT
D: TRBD1
V: TRBV14
size: NA
J: TRBJ2-3

CDR3: CASSPTGSYEQYF
DNA: TGTGCCAGCAGCCCGACAGGTAGCTACGAGCAGTACTTC
D: NA
V: TRBV5-6
size: NA
J: TRBJ2-7

CDR3: CASSYRGGNQPQHF
DNA: TGTGCCAGCAGTTACAGGGGTGGCAATCAGCCCCAGCATTTT
D: TRBD1
V: TRBV27
size: NA
J: TRBJ1-5

CDR3: CASSLRDSNTEAFF
DNA: TGTGCCAGCAGCTTAAGGGACAGTAACACTGAAGCTTTCTTT
D: TRBD1
V: TRBV7-9
size: NA
J: TRBJ1-1

CDR3: CSVVDTLRSSYEQYF
DNA: TGCAGCGTTGTGGACACGCTCAGGAGCTCCTACGAGCAGTACTTC
D: NA
V: TRBV29-1
size: NA
J: TRBJ2-7

CDR3: CASSAKDRAIANTQYF
DNA: TGTGCCAGCAGCGCGAAAGACAGGGCGATTGCGAATACGCAGTATTTT
D: TRBD1
V: TRBV2
size: NA
J: TRBJ2-3

CDR3: CASSPTKGGETQYF
DNA: TGTGCCAGCAGCCCCACCAAAGGGGGAGAGACCCAGTACTTC
D: NA
V: TRBV6-4
size: NA
J: TRBJ2-5

CDR3: CASSSSGSRETQYF
DNA: TGCGCCAGCAGCTCGTCCGGGAGTCGGGAGACCCAGTACTTC
D: NA
V: TRBV5-1
size: NA
J: TRBJ2-5

CDR3: CASRGLGRTNEKLFF
DNA: TGTGCCAGCAGGGGACTAGGACGAACTAATGAAAAACTGTTTTTT
D: NA
V: TRBV2
size: NA
J: TRBJ1-4

CDR3: CASSGGQLNTEAFF
DNA: TGCGCCAGCAGCGGGGGACAGTTGAACACTGAAGCTTTCTTT
D: TRBD1
V: TRBV5-1
size: NA
J: TRBJ1-1

CDR3: CASSTSGELFF
DNA: TGTGCCAGCAGTACCAGCGGGGAGCTGTTTTTT
D: NA
V: TRBV2
size: few
J: TRBJ2-2

CDR3: CASSLGFEGNYGYTF
DNA: TGCGCCAGCAGCTTGGGTTTTGAGGGAAACTATGGCTACACCTTC
D: NA
V: TRBV5-1
size: NA
J: TRBJ1-2

CDR3: CASSQGREPYEQYF
DNA: TGTGCCAGCAGCCAGGGGCGGGAGCCATACGAGCAGTACTTC
D: TRBD2
V: TRBV4-2
size: NA
J: TRBJ2-7

CDR3: CASRAGTGNSPLHF
DNA: TGTGCCAGCAGGGCCGGGACAGGGAATTCACCCCTCCACTTT
D: TRBD1
V: TRBV28
size: NA
J: TRBJ1-6

CDR3: CASSADRDGQETQYF
DNA: TGTGCCAGCAGCGCCGACAGGGACGGTCAAGAGACCCAGTACTTC
D: TRBD1
V: TRBV9
size: once
J: TRBJ2-5

CDR3: CASSPRLAGVVGEQYF
DNA: TGTGCCAGCAGTCCCCGACTAGCGGGAGTGGTCGGCGAGCAGTACTTC
D: TRBD2
V: TRBV28
size: NA
J: TRBJ2-7

CDR3: CASSSESTDTQYF
DNA: TGTGCCAGCAGCTCGGAGAGCACAGATACGCAGTATTTT
D: NA
V: TRBV7-9
size: NA
J: TRBJ2-3

CDR3: CASSQPQGAQRGELFF
DNA: TGCGCCAGCAGCCAACCACAGGGGGCTCAGCGCGGGGAGCTGTTTTTT
D: TRBD1
V: TRBV4-1
size: NA
J: TRBJ2-2

CDR3: CASSVGLAGSYEQYF
DNA: TGTGCCAGCAGCGTAGGGTTAGCGGGCTCCTACGAGCAGTACTTC
D: TRBD2
V: TRBV9
size: NA
J: TRBJ2-7

CDR3: CASSEAIGDSVQETQYF
DNA: TGTGCCAGCAGTGAAGCAATCGGAGACAGCGTACAAGAGACCCAGTACTTC
D: NA
V: TRBV6-1
size: once
J: TRBJ2-5